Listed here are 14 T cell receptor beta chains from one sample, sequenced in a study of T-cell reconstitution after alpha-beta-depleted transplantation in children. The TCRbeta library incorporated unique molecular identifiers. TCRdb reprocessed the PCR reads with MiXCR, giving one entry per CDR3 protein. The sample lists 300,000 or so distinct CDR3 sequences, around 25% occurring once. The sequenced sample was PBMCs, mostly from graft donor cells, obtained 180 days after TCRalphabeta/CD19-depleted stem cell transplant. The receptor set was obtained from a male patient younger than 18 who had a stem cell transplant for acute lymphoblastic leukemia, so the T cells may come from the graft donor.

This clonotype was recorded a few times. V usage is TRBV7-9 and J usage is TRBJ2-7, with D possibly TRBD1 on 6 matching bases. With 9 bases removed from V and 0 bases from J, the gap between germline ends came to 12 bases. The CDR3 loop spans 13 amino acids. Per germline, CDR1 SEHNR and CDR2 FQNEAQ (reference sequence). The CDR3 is CASTTGTSYEQYF. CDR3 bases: TGTGCCAGTACCACAGGGACCTCCTACGAGCAGTACTTC.

The CDR3, as DNA: TGCGCCAGCAGTAAACAGGGGGGGGACAATCAGCCCCAGCATTTT. The encoded protein is CASSKQGGDNQPQHF. This chain uses TRBV5-1 with TRBJ1-5, with TRBD1 identical over 8 bases. Germline assignment: CDR1 SGHRS and CDR2 YFSETQ. This CDR3 spans 15 amino acids. J lost 3 bases, V lost 5 bases, and 7 bases had no gene match. The whole variable domain, filled in from reference TRBV5-1 and TRBJ1-5, reads KAGVTQTPRYLIKTRGQQVTLSCSPISGHRSVSWYQQTPGQGLQFLFEYFSETQRNKGNFPGRFSGRQFSNSRSEMNVSTLELGDSALYLCASSKQGGDNQPQHFGDGTRLSIL.

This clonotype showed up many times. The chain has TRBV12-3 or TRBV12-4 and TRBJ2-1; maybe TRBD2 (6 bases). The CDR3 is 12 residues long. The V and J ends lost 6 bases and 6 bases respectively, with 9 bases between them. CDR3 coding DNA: TGTGCCAGCAGCCGACTAGGCAATGAGCAGTTCTTC. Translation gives CASSRLGNEQFF.

Here the CDR3 DNA reads TGCGCCAGCAGCCCCCGGACTAGCGGGAAAGGGAATGAGCAGTTCTTC. Translating it yields CASSPRTSGKGNEQFF. The rearrangement uses TRBV4-1 and TRBJ2-1; 12 positions agree with TRBD2. CDR3 length: 16 amino acids. V gave up 4 bases and J gave up 7 bases; unmatched junction bases: 8. The germline V gene has CDR1 MGHRA and CDR2 YSYEKL.

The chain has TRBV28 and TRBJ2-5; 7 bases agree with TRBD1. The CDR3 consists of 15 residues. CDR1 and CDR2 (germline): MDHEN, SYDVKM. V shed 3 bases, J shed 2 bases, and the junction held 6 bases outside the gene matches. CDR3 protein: CASSFWDSLQETQYF. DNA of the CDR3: TGTGCCAGCAGTTTCTGGGACAGCCTGCAAGAGACCCAGTACTTC.

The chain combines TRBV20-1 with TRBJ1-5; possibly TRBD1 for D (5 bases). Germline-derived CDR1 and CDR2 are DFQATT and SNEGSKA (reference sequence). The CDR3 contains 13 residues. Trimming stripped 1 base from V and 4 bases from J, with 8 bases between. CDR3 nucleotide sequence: TGCAGTGCTAGAGGTGGGGGGAATCAGCCCCAGCATTTT. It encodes CSARGGGNQPQHF.

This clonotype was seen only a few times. In DNA, the CDR3 is TGCGCCAGCAGCAACGGACTAGCCACCACCGGGGAGCTGTTTTTT. This translates into CASSNGLATTGELFF. The J gene is TRBJ2-2, the V gene TRBV5-1, with TRBD2 identical over 8 bases. The germline V gene encodes CDR1 SGHRS and CDR2 YFSETQ. Losses at the gene ends were 4 bases for V and 4 bases for J; bases not matched to a gene: 6. This CDR3 region has 15 residues. Supplemented by reference TRBV5-1 and TRBJ2-2, the full variable domain reads KAGVTQTPRYLIKTRGQQVTLSCSPISGHRSVSWYQQTPGQGLQFLFEYFSETQRNKGNFPGRFSGRQFSNSRSEMNVSTLELGDSALYLCASSNGLATTGELFFGEGSRLTVL.

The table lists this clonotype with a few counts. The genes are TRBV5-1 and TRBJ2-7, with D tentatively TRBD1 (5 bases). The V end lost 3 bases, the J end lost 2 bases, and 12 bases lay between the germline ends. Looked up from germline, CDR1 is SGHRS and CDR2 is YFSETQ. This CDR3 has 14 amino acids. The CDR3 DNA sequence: TGCGCCAGCAGCTACCTCCCAGGGACCTACGAGCAGTACTTC. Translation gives CASSYLPGTYEQYF.

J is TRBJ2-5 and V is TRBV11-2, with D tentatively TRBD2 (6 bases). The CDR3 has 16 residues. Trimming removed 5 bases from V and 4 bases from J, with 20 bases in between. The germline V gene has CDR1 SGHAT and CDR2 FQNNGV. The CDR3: CASSTRGTVVAETQYF. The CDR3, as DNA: TGTGCCAGCAGCACGCGGGGTACGGTGGTCGCAGAGACCCAGTACTTC.

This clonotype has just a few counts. The CDR3 DNA sequence: TGTGCCAGCACACAGAACTACGAGCAGTACTTC. Its protein product is CASTQNYEQYF. This chain links TRBV6-5 with TRBJ2-7; D unresolved. Trimming cost V 7 bases and J 3 bases, with 7 bases left between them. The CDR3 loop spans 11 amino acids. CDR1 is MNHEY and CDR2 is SVGAGI in the germline V gene.

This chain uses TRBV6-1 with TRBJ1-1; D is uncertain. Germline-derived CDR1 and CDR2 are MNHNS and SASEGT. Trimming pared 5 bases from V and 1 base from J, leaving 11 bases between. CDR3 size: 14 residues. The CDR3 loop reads CASSTLSGNTEAFF. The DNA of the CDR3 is TGTGCCAGCAGTACCCTCTCAGGGAACACTGAAGCTTTCTTT.

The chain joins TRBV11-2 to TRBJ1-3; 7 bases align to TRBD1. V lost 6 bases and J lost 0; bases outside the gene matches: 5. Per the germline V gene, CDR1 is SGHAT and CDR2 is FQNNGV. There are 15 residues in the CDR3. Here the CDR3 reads CASRRDRVSGNTIYF. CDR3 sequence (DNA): TGTGCCAGCAGACGTGACAGGGTCTCTGGAAACACCATATATTTT. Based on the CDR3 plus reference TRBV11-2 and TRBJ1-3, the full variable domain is EAGVAQSPRYKIIEKRQSVAFWCNPISGHATLYWYQQILGQGPKLLIQFQNNGVVDDSQLPKDRFSAERLKGVDSTLKIQPAKLEDSAVYLCASRRDRVSGNTIYFGEGSWLTVV.

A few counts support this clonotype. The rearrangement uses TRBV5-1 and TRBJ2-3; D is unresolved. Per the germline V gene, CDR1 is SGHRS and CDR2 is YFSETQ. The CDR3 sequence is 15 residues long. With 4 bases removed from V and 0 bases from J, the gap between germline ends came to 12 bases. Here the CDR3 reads CASSPAVISTDTQYF. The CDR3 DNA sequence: TGCGCCAGCAGCCCGGCAGTTATTAGCACAGATACGCAGTATTTT.

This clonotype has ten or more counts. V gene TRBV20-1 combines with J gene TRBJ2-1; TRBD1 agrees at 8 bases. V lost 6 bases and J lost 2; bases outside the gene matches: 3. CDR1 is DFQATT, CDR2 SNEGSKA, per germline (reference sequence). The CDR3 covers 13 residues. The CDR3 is CSANRGAYNEQFF. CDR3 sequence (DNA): TGCAGTGCAAACAGGGGGGCCTACAATGAGCAGTTCTTC.